This entry concerns a single T cell receptor beta chain. Its antigen is still unknown. The entry originates in a study of radiation and T cells in renal cell carcinoma. General observations from the study: Top tumor clonotypes rose in blood 2 weeks post-radiation, then contracted.

Specified time point: blood 4 weeks post-SBRT, at nephrectomy. The treatment is: 15 Gy SBRT to primary tumor, nephrectomy 4 weeks later. Nephrectomy followed 15 Gy stereotactic body radiation by 4 weeks. This renal cell carcinoma was of the clear cell type. The germline CDR1 and CDR2 sequences are MGHRA and YSYEKL. V lost 4 bases to trimming and J lost 1 base, with 16 bases between them. The CDR3 spans 16 residues. TCRdb's copy holds only in-frame clones and misses some; the assay was immunoSEQ multiplex PCR. The sample contains about 83,000 clones, around 78% of which appear only once. The genes are TRBV4-1 and TRBJ2-5, with D perhaps matching TRBD2 (6 bases). Material: blood, obtained from a patient whose treatment included radiotherapy and nephrectomy. This sequence was found in a woman aged 60-75 years with renal cell carcinoma. CDR3 residues: CASSLTPGARQETQYF. The CDR3 DNA reads as TGCGCCAGCAGCCTGACCCCGGGAGCGCGCCAAGAGACCCAGTACTTC.